Shown below are 23 T cell receptor beta chains from a single sample sequenced in a study of T cells in Graves' hyperthyroidism and ophthalmopathy. Using RNA transcripts as the source, TCR beta CDR3 regions were amplified. In the first-round RT-PCR of the TCR CDR3, the HTBI primer set was used. A single record per CDR3 protein comes from TCRdb applying MiXCR to the multiplex PCR reads. The sample has hundreds of thousands of distinct CDR3 sequences, 13% seen once; the top ten hold 9.2%. Sequenced sample: blood. These TCRs come from a woman under 30 with Graves' hyperthyroidism.

At least ten counts were recorded for this clonotype. The chain couples TRBV29-1 to TRBJ2-4; D may match TRBD1 or TRBD2 (6 bases each). V lost 2 bases and J lost 3, with 17 bases in between. Germline loops: CDR1 SQVTM, CDR2 ANQGSEA. This CDR3 has 16 amino acids. The DNA of the CDR3 is TGCAGCGTTGAACCGCCGGGGGCGTTGAGCAAAAACATTCAGTACTTC. It translates to CSVEPPGALSKNIQYF.

The chain has TRBV19 and TRBJ1-4; possible D gene TRBD1, 5 bases. CDR1 and CDR2 (germline): LNHDA, SQIVND (reference sequence). Trimming removed 9 bases from V and 5 bases from J, with 22 bases in between. This CDR3 has 16 residues. The CDR3 reads CASARRSAGQNEKLFF. Here the CDR3 DNA reads TGTGCCAGCGCCCGACGGAGCGCAGGGCAGAATGAAAAACTGTTTTTT.

This clonotype was counted at least ten times. The chain links TRBV6-1 to TRBJ2-1; D perhaps matches TRBD1 (5 bases). This CDR3 contains 12 residues. Germline CDR1 is MNHNS and CDR2 is SASEGT. Trimming left V 10 bases short and J 4 bases short, with 11 bases between. The CDR3 nucleotides are TGTGCCACCCAAGGGGTATACAATGAGCAGTTCTTC. Translation gives CATQGVYNEQFF.

Remarks on this clonotype: In this CDR3 the conserved last residue, phenylalanine or tryptophan, is missing, so a read error is likely. The rearrangement links TRBV4-1 to TRBJ2-3, with no clear D. This CDR3 has 14 amino acids. V lost 1 base and J 2 bases, leaving 7 bases between the germline ends. The germline gives CDR1 MGHRA, CDR2 YSYEKL. The chain's CDR3 is CASSQVFYTDTQYL. Here the CDR3 DNA reads TGCGCCAGCAGCCAAGTTTTTTACACAGATACGCAGTATCTT.

The V and J genes are TRBV5-1 and TRBJ1-1; TRBD1 agrees at 7 bases. CDR1 and CDR2 (germline): SGHRS, YFSETQ. This CDR3 contains 15 residues. With V trimmed by 3 bases and J by 2 bases, 7 bases remained unmatched. The CDR3 spells CASSSSPGGNTEAFF. The CDR3, as DNA: TGCGCCAGCAGCTCGAGCCCAGGGGGAAACACTGAAGCTTTCTTT.

This clonotype was found many times. The V gene is TRBV11-2, the J gene TRBJ2-5; 7 bases line up with TRBD1. V was pared by 4 bases and J by 4 bases, with 3 bases of the junction left unmatched. Germline V gives CDR1 SGHAT, CDR2 FQNNGV. This CDR3 is 13 amino acids long. The CDR3 DNA is TGTGCCAGCAGCTCCGGGACAGCAGAGACCCAGTACTTC. Translating it yields CASSSGTAETQYF.

This clonotype was observed at least ten times. The chain couples TRBV7-9 to TRBJ1-2; no firm D call. The V gene's germline CDR1 is SEHNR and CDR2 FQNEAQ (reference sequence). The CDR3 contains 14 residues. The V gene lost 5 bases and the J gene lost 6 bases, with 16 bases spanning the gap. The CDR3 loop is CASSPPRRYDGYTF. DNA of the CDR3: TGTGCCAGCAGCCCGCCGAGGAGGTATGATGGCTACACCTTC.

The rearrangement links TRBV4-3 to TRBJ2-7; D may correspond to TRBD1 or TRBD2 (5 bases each). Germline V lookup: CDR1 LGHNA, CDR2 YSLEER. The CDR3 totals 13 residues. With 0 bases removed from V and 13 bases from J, the gap between germline ends came to 16 bases. As DNA, the CDR3 is TGCGCCAGCAGCCAAGACGTGGGACGCGAGCTCTACTTC. It yields the protein CASSQDVGRELYF.

This clonotype was seen at least ten times. The rearrangement joins TRBV27 to TRBJ2-7; TRBD1 matches at 9 bases. The germline V gene encodes CDR1 MNHEY and CDR2 SMNVEV (reference sequence). The CDR3 runs 15 residues. With 6 bases clipped from V and 2 bases from J, the junction kept 8 bases outside the gene matches. Here the CDR3 reads CASSIQGALTYEQYF. The CDR3 bases are TGTGCCAGCAGCATACAGGGGGCGCTTACCTACGAGCAGTACTTC.

This clonotype showed up just a few times. The rearrangement joins TRBV3-1 to TRBJ1-1, with D maybe TRBD1 (5 bases). CDR3 length: 14 amino acids. The V gene lost 10 bases and the J gene lost 10 bases, with 25 bases spanning the gap. From germline, CDR1 is LGHDT and CDR2 YNNKEL (reference sequence). This CDR3 is CATMDSTWAGGAFF. The CDR3 nucleotides are TGTGCCACCATGGACTCCACTTGGGCCGGGGGAGCTTTCTTT.

On this clonotype: A much larger clone differs by one base, so this may be a read error. This rearrangement joins TRBV3-1 to TRBJ1-2, with D possibly TRBD1 on 5 matching bases. V lost 0 bases, J lost 6 bases, and 14 bases lay in between. This CDR3 has 15 residues. Germline V gene data show CDR1 as LGHDT and CDR2 as YNNKEL (reference sequence). CDR3 bases: TGTGCCAGCAGCCAAGATAGAAGTAGGGGACATGGCTACACCTTC. Encoded protein: CASSQDRSRGHGYTF.

This clonotype was observed a few times. The chain carries TRBV7-9 and TRBJ2-1; 15 nucleotides agree with TRBD2. The V gene end was trimmed by 5 bases and the J gene end by 0 bases; junction bases not matched to a gene: 8. Germline V gene data show CDR1 as SEHNR and CDR2 as FQNEAQ (reference sequence). The CDR3 is 19 amino acids. CDR3 sequence reads: CASSPGTSGGSSSYNEQFF. CDR3 coding DNA: TGTGCCAGCAGCCCGGGGACTAGCGGGGGGTCGAGCTCCTACAATGAGCAGTTCTTC.

This clonotype has a count of ten or more. The chain joins TRBV10-3 to TRBJ1-5; no clear D gene. The CDR3 extends over 17 amino acids. Germline CDR1 reads ENHRY; CDR2 reads SYGVKD. Trimming removed 0 bases from V and 3 bases from J, with 15 bases in between. The CDR3 here is CAISESGSKGPNQPQHF. The CDR3 coding sequence is TGTGCCATCAGTGAGTCGGGCAGCAAGGGTCCCAATCAGCCCCAGCATTTT.

In its sample, this clonotype was seen many times. The CDR3 DNA is TGCAGTGCCCCCATTCCGGACAGTCTCCCCTATGGCTACACCTTC. Amino acid sequence: CSAPIPDSLPYGYTF. This chain joins TRBV20-1 and TRBJ1-2, with D perhaps matching TRBD1 (6 bases). V was clipped by 6 bases and J by 4 bases, with 21 bases between them. The CDR3 is made up of 15 amino acids. Germline-derived CDR1 and CDR2 are DFQATT and SNEGSKA (reference sequence).

This clonotype has a count of ten or more. This rearrangement joins TRBV4-1 to TRBJ2-1; 9 bases line up with TRBD1. The germline V gene encodes CDR1 MGHRA and CDR2 YSYEKL. The junction had 7 bases not matched to a gene; V was cut back by 0 bases and J by 13 bases. The CDR3 sequence is 14 residues long. CDR3 nucleotide sequence: TGCGCCAGCAGCCAAGATCGAAGGACAGGGGAACAGTTCTTC. Translated, it gives CASSQDRRTGEQFF.

In this sample, this clonotype turned up many times. In nucleotides, the CDR3 is TGTGCCAGCAGCCTATGGACAGGGGGCGAGACCCAGTACTTC. Amino acid sequence: CASSLWTGGETQYF. The rearrangement uses TRBV3-1 and TRBJ2-5, with 11 bases fitting TRBD1. Germline V gives CDR1 LGHDT, CDR2 YNNKEL (reference sequence). The length of the CDR3 is 14 residues. V gave up 4 bases and J gave up 5 bases; unmatched junction bases: 3.

This clonotype was detected many times. The V gene is TRBV6-2 or TRBV6-3, the J gene TRBJ2-7, with TRBD2 matching over 8 bases. With V trimmed by 2 bases and J by 4 bases, 10 bases remained unmatched. CDR1 is MNHEY and CDR2 is SVGEGT in the germline V gene. This CDR3 is built from 16 residues. The CDR3 is CASSYSPGTRRYEQYF. The CDR3 bases are TGTGCCAGCAGTTACAGCCCCGGGACTAGAAGGTACGAGCAGTACTTC.

The rearrangement uses TRBV15 and TRBJ2-7; possible D gene TRBD1, 6 bases. CDR1 LNHNV and CDR2 YYDKDF come from the germline V gene (reference sequence). The CDR3 totals 15 residues. Trimming stripped 0 bases from V and 3 bases from J, with 12 bases between. Here the CDR3 DNA reads TGTGCCACCAGCAGAGATTCACAGGGCGGCTACGAGCAGTACTTC. Translated: CATSRDSQGGYEQYF. The full variable domain, in which reference TRBV15 and TRBJ2-7 provide the parts outside the CDR3, is DAMVIQNPRYQVTQFGKPVTLSCSQTLNHNVMYWYQQKSSQAPKLLFHYYDKDFNNEADTPDNFQSRRPNTSFCFLDIRSPGLGDTAMYLCATSRDSQGGYEQYFGPGTRLTVT.

This clonotype was seen ten or more times. The V gene is TRBV7-9, the J gene TRBJ1-1; perhaps TRBD1 as D (6 bases). CDR1 is SEHNR, CDR2 FQNEAQ, per germline (reference sequence). With 5 bases removed from V and 3 bases from J, the gap between germline ends came to 19 bases. This CDR3 comprises 16 residues. CDR3 residues: CASSPAGGAGYTEAFF. The CDR3 DNA is TGTGCCAGCAGCCCCGCGGGGGGGGCAGGGTACACTGAAGCTTTCTTT.

The chain uses TRBV19 and TRBJ1-1; the D gene is possibly TRBD1 (5 bases). This CDR3 is 12 amino acids long. V was cut by 11 bases and J by 2 bases, with 12 bases left in between. Germline CDR1 LNHDA, CDR2 SQIVND (reference sequence). The CDR3 region has the DNA TGTGCCGCGAGGGGCCTCAACACTGAAGCTTTCTTT. Its translation is CAARGLNTEAFF.

The table lists this clonotype with many counts. This rearrangement joins TRBV11-1 to TRBJ2-7; 7 bases align to TRBD1. CDR1 is SGHAT, CDR2 FQDESV, per germline (reference sequence). The CDR3 runs to 15 residues. The J segment lost 3 bases and the V segment lost 7 bases, leaving 12 bases of the junction unmatched. The CDR3 sequence is CASTGLQGPSYEQYF. In DNA, the CDR3 is TGTGCCAGCACGGGTTTACAGGGGCCTAGCTACGAGCAGTACTTC.

This clonotype appeared many times. V is TRBV6-1 and J is TRBJ2-3; 8 bases agree with TRBD2. CDR1 MNHNS and CDR2 SASEGT come from the germline V gene. V was clipped by 5 bases and J by 3 bases; unmatched bases: 13. This CDR3 spans 17 amino acids. The CDR3 nucleotides are TGTGCCAGCAGTTTCGAGCGGGGGCCCCCCGGGACAGATACGCAGTATTTT. It codes for CASSFERGPPGTDTQYF.

This clonotype came up many times. The chain carries TRBV19 and TRBJ2-1, with a weak D call TRBD1 (6 bases). The V and J ends lost 9 bases and 7 bases respectively, with 22 bases between them. The CDR3 consists of 15 residues. CDR1 and CDR2 from the germline V gene are LNHDA and SQIVND (reference sequence). The CDR3 DNA follows: TGTGCCAGCAAAAAGGACAGTGGGCCTTGGAATGAGCAGTTCTTC. Translating gives CASKKDSGPWNEQFF.